Listed below are T cell receptor beta chains from one sample, sequenced in a study of blood T cells in healthy people across ages. TCRdb called the 5' RACE reads again in MiXCR, with one record for every CDR3 protein. The table lists around 780,000 distinct CDR3 sequences, around three fifths of them singletons. Sample: blood. These TCRs come from a man aged 40-49 years in good health. CDR3s include the opening cysteine and the closing phenylalanine or tryptophan. A D gene is named only where the DNA matches it firmly. Clone size is stated in some rows and not others, as once, few, many or a class when expanded.

cdr3_aa: CASSPAGAGFSYEQYF
cdr3_nt: TGTGCCAGCAGCCCCGCGGGGGCAGGGTTCTCCTACGAGCAGTACTTC
clone_size: -
j_call: TRBJ2-7
d_call: -
v_call: TRBV11-3

cdr3_aa: CSARLISAGRTYEQYF
cdr3_nt: TGCAGTGCTAGACTCATCTCCGCGGGAAGGACCTACGAGCAGTACTTC
clone_size: -
j_call: TRBJ2-7
d_call: -
v_call: TRBV20-1

cdr3_aa: CASSFQGADGYTF
cdr3_nt: TGTGCCAGCAGTTTCCAGGGGGCCGATGGCTACACCTTC
clone_size: -
j_call: TRBJ1-2
d_call: TRBD1
v_call: TRBV12-3/TRBV12-4

cdr3_aa: CASSDNDLLRETQYF
cdr3_nt: TGTGCCAGCAGTGATAACGACCTTCTCCGGGAGACCCAGTACTTC
clone_size: few
j_call: TRBJ2-5
d_call: -
v_call: TRBV6-5

cdr3_aa: CASSPASGRVGEQYF
cdr3_nt: TGTGCCAGCAGTCCCGCTAGCGGGAGGGTCGGTGAGCAGTACTTC
clone_size: once
j_call: TRBJ2-7
d_call: TRBD2
v_call: TRBV28

cdr3_aa: CASSYVAAVDYGYTF
cdr3_nt: TGTGCCAGCAGTTACGTGGCTGCGGTGGACTATGGCTACACCTTC
clone_size: few
j_call: TRBJ1-2
d_call: -
v_call: TRBV6-5

cdr3_aa: CASSLTSGVVETQYF
cdr3_nt: TGTGCCAGCAGCTTAACTAGCGGAGTAGTGGAGACCCAGTACTTC
clone_size: few
j_call: TRBJ2-5
d_call: TRBD2
v_call: TRBV7-2

cdr3_aa: CASSLGRWPEAFF
cdr3_nt: TGTGCCAGCAGCCTCGGTAGGTGGCCTGAAGCTTTCTTT
clone_size: -
j_call: TRBJ1-1
d_call: -
v_call: TRBV7-9

cdr3_aa: CSVVTGTRPGKLFF
cdr3_nt: TGCAGCGTTGTAACAGGAACGCGCCCGGGAAAACTGTTTTTT
clone_size: -
j_call: TRBJ1-4
d_call: -
v_call: TRBV29-1

cdr3_aa: CASSLPTSGGDNEQFF
cdr3_nt: TGCGCCAGCAGCCTGCCGACTAGCGGGGGGGACAATGAGCAGTTCTTC
clone_size: -
j_call: TRBJ2-1
d_call: TRBD2
v_call: TRBV5-1

cdr3_aa: CASSLTGSLYEQYF
cdr3_nt: TGTGCCAGCAGCTTAACGGGCTCCCTCTACGAGCAGTACTTC
clone_size: -
j_call: TRBJ2-7
d_call: -
v_call: TRBV11-3

cdr3_aa: CASSLGGTSKETQYF
cdr3_nt: TGTGCCAGCAGCTTAGGAGGGACTAGCAAAGAGACCCAGTACTTC
clone_size: many
j_call: TRBJ2-5
d_call: TRBD2
v_call: TRBV7-2

cdr3_aa: CASNPYAIGASYEQYF
cdr3_nt: TGCGCCAGCAACCCCTATGCGATAGGGGCCTCCTACGAGCAGTACTTC
clone_size: -
j_call: TRBJ2-7
d_call: -
v_call: TRBV5-1

cdr3_aa: CASSRPRLLETQNF
cdr3_nt: TGTGCCAGCAGCCGCCCTAGACTCTTAGAGACCCAGAACTTC
clone_size: -
j_call: TRBJ2-5
d_call: -
v_call: TRBV7-2

cdr3_aa: CASSQEASGDQHSDTQYF
cdr3_nt: TGTGCCAGCAGCCAAGAAGCTAGCGGGGACCAGCACTCGGATACGCAGTATTTT
clone_size: -
j_call: TRBJ2-3
d_call: TRBD2
v_call: TRBV3-1

cdr3_aa: CASGNGPSTDTQYF
cdr3_nt: TGTGCCAGCGGTAACGGACCGAGCACAGATACGCAGTATTTT
clone_size: -
j_call: TRBJ2-3
d_call: -
v_call: TRBV6-2/TRBV6-3

cdr3_aa: CASSPRQGKKLFF
cdr3_nt: TGTGCCAGCAGTCCCCGACAGGGGAAAAAACTGTTTTTT
clone_size: -
j_call: TRBJ1-4
d_call: TRBD1
v_call: TRBV12-3/TRBV12-4

cdr3_aa: CASSAAGGVEQFF
cdr3_nt: TGTGCCAGCAGCGCCGCGGGGGGGGTAGAGCAGTTCTTC
clone_size: -
j_call: TRBJ2-1
d_call: TRBD2
v_call: TRBV7-3

cdr3_aa: CASSQAGLNYANTGELFF
cdr3_nt: TGTGCCAGCAGCCAAGCCGGACTGAACTACGCGAACACCGGGGAGCTGTTTTTT
clone_size: -
j_call: TRBJ2-2
d_call: -
v_call: TRBV14

cdr3_aa: CASSRGTGVGETQYF
cdr3_nt: TGTGCCAGCAGCCGCGGGACAGGGGTAGGAGAGACCCAGTACTTC
clone_size: -
j_call: TRBJ2-5
d_call: TRBD1
v_call: TRBV7-9

cdr3_aa: CASSLGGSSSGANVLTF
cdr3_nt: TGTGCCAGCAGTTTAGGGGGCAGTAGCTCTGGGGCCAACGTCCTGACTTTC
clone_size: once
j_call: TRBJ2-6
d_call: -
v_call: TRBV28

cdr3_aa: CASSLVSRYTGELFF
cdr3_nt: TGTGCCAGCAGCTTAGTATCCCGCTACACCGGGGAGCTGTTTTTT
clone_size: -
j_call: TRBJ2-2
d_call: -
v_call: TRBV11-1

cdr3_aa: CASTPAGGDYEQYF
cdr3_nt: TGTGCCAGCACCCCAGCGGGAGGGGACTACGAGCAGTACTTC
clone_size: few
j_call: TRBJ2-7
d_call: TRBD2
v_call: TRBV12-3/TRBV12-4

cdr3_aa: CASGDRRIVEAFF
cdr3_nt: TGTGCCAGCGGGGACAGGAGGATAGTTGAAGCTTTCTTT
clone_size: -
j_call: TRBJ1-1
d_call: TRBD1
v_call: TRBV7-2

cdr3_aa: CACSLGTGDNYGYTF
cdr3_nt: TGTGCCTGCAGTCTAGGAACAGGGGATAACTATGGCTACACCTTC
clone_size: -
j_call: TRBJ1-2
d_call: TRBD1
v_call: TRBV12-3/TRBV12-4

cdr3_aa: CASSFGTGGGAQHF
cdr3_nt: TGTGCCAGCAGCTTCGGGACAGGTGGAGGGGCCCAGCATTTT
clone_size: -
j_call: TRBJ1-5
d_call: TRBD1
v_call: TRBV7-9

cdr3_aa: CASKKQGDTQYF
cdr3_nt: TGTGCCAGCAAGAAGCAGGGAGATACGCAGTATTTT
clone_size: -
j_call: TRBJ2-3
d_call: -
v_call: TRBV28

cdr3_aa: CATSRPRTGSGYTF
cdr3_nt: TGTGCCACCAGCAGACCGAGGACAGGGAGTGGCTACACCTTC
clone_size: -
j_call: TRBJ1-2
d_call: TRBD1
v_call: TRBV15

cdr3_aa: CASSSVNQGFGYGYTF
cdr3_nt: TGTGCCAGCAGTTCAGTCAACCAGGGATTTGGTTATGGCTACACCTTC
clone_size: -
j_call: TRBJ1-2
d_call: -
v_call: TRBV6-2/TRBV6-3

cdr3_aa: CASKGSGNYEQYF
cdr3_nt: TGTGCCAGCAAAGGGTCGGGCAACTACGAGCAGTACTTC
clone_size: once
j_call: TRBJ2-7
d_call: -
v_call: TRBV6-6

cdr3_aa: CASSLPGTSGRLGRYNEQFF
cdr3_nt: TGTGCCAGCAGTTTACCGGGGACTAGCGGGAGGTTGGGTAGGTACAATGAGCAGTTCTTC
clone_size: -
j_call: TRBJ2-1
d_call: TRBD2
v_call: TRBV12-3/TRBV12-4

cdr3_aa: CSVEGLAVTQETQYF
cdr3_nt: TGCAGCGTTGAAGGGCTAGCCGTCACCCAAGAGACCCAGTACTTC
clone_size: -
j_call: TRBJ2-5
d_call: -
v_call: TRBV29-1

cdr3_aa: CASSQGASTDTQYF
cdr3_nt: TGTGCCAGCAGCCAGGGGGCTAGCACAGATACGCAGTATTTT
clone_size: -
j_call: TRBJ2-3
d_call: -
v_call: TRBV3-1

cdr3_aa: CASSVAGAQETQYF
cdr3_nt: TGTGCCAGCAGCGTAGCGGGGGCTCAAGAGACCCAGTACTTC
clone_size: many
j_call: TRBJ2-5
d_call: TRBD2
v_call: TRBV7-3

cdr3_aa: CSARRFTGILYEAFF
cdr3_nt: TGCAGCGCCCGCCGTTTTACAGGGATTCTTTATGAAGCTTTCTTT
clone_size: few
j_call: TRBJ1-1
d_call: -
v_call: TRBV29-1

cdr3_aa: CASRPWAGSYEQYF
cdr3_nt: TGCGCCAGCAGGCCCTGGGCAGGATCCTACGAGCAGTACTTC
clone_size: few
j_call: TRBJ2-7
d_call: -
v_call: TRBV5-1

cdr3_aa: CASSSATGATNYGYTF
cdr3_nt: TGTGCCAGCAGTTCTGCGACAGGGGCCACAAACTATGGCTACACCTTC
clone_size: -
j_call: TRBJ1-2
d_call: TRBD1
v_call: TRBV12-3/TRBV12-4

cdr3_aa: CASSARTDNEQFF
cdr3_nt: TGTGCCAGCAGTGCGCGGACAGACAATGAGCAGTTCTTC
clone_size: -
j_call: TRBJ2-1
d_call: -
v_call: TRBV2

cdr3_aa: CASSPGQGLGNTEAFF
cdr3_nt: TGTGCCAGCAGCCCCGGACAGGGCTTGGGGAACACTGAAGCTTTCTTT
clone_size: -
j_call: TRBJ1-1
d_call: TRBD1
v_call: TRBV7-8

cdr3_aa: CASSRSGAQGTEAFF
cdr3_nt: TGTGCCAGCAGCCGTAGCGGGGCGCAGGGGACTGAAGCTTTCTTT
clone_size: -
j_call: TRBJ1-1
d_call: -
v_call: TRBV28

cdr3_aa: CASSPDSGGATDTQYF
cdr3_nt: TGCGCCAGCAGCCCCGATAGCGGGGGGGCCACAGATACGCAGTATTTT
clone_size: -
j_call: TRBJ2-3
d_call: TRBD2
v_call: TRBV5-1

cdr3_aa: CASSHRDRQETQYF
cdr3_nt: TGTGCCAGCAGTCACCGGGACAGACAAGAGACCCAGTACTTC
clone_size: few
j_call: TRBJ2-5
d_call: TRBD1
v_call: TRBV11-2

cdr3_aa: CSVGRGSNQPQHF
cdr3_nt: TGCAGCGTTGGACGGGGGAGCAATCAGCCCCAGCATTTT
clone_size: -
j_call: TRBJ1-5
d_call: -
v_call: TRBV29-1

cdr3_aa: CASSLSIGVGSINQPQHF
cdr3_nt: TGTGCCAGCAGTTTATCCATCGGGGTAGGGTCAATCAATCAGCCCCAGCATTTT
clone_size: -
j_call: TRBJ1-5
d_call: -
v_call: TRBV28

cdr3_aa: CASSLSDRPRYGYTF
cdr3_nt: TGTGCCAGCAGCTTATCGGACAGACCTAGGTATGGCTACACCTTC
clone_size: -
j_call: TRBJ1-2
d_call: -
v_call: TRBV7-9

cdr3_aa: CASSSPDRAYEQYF
cdr3_nt: TGTGCCAGCAGTTCCCCGGACAGAGCCTACGAGCAGTACTTC
clone_size: few
j_call: TRBJ2-7
d_call: -
v_call: TRBV6-5

cdr3_aa: CASSPADGETQYF
cdr3_nt: TGTGCCAGCAGCCCGGCAGACGGAGAGACCCAGTACTTC
clone_size: few
j_call: TRBJ2-5
d_call: -
v_call: TRBV28

cdr3_aa: CASSFIYGYTF
cdr3_nt: TGTGCCAGCAGTTTTATCTATGGCTACACCTTC
clone_size: -
j_call: TRBJ1-2
d_call: -
v_call: TRBV28